The 11 T cell receptor beta chains below come from one sample, sequenced in a study of sequential checkpoint blockade in melanoma. Method: immunoSEQ multiplex PCR; TCRdb's copy keeps in-frame clones and lacks some. Of approximately 3,700 clones listed, 34% were seen once; the top ten hold approximately 30%. Treatment denoted: randomized to nivolumab then ipilimumab (arm A) or the reverse (arm B). The sequenced sample was tumor tissue (inferred from file names), obtained from a patient given nivolumab and ipilimumab in sequence. The receptors shown here come from a human donor with melanoma.

This chain uses TRBV6-8 with TRBJ2-5; D might be TRBD2 (6 bases). The germline V gene has CDR1 MNHGY and CDR2 SAAAGT. V dropped 0 bases and J dropped 7 bases, with 9 bases sitting between them. CDR3 length: 13 residues. The CDR3 DNA is TGTGCCAGCAGTTACTCGAGTAGCGGGACCCAGTACTTC. The encoded protein is CASSYSSSGTQYF.

DNA for the CDR3: TGTGCCAGCAGTCGAGCGGGAGGGCCCAATGAGCAGTTCTTC. Protein product: CASSRAGGPNEQFF. The gene calls are TRBV28 and TRBJ2-1; 10 bases match TRBD2. There are 14 residues in the CDR3. Unmatched junction bases numbered 4, after V lost 5 bases and J lost 6 bases. The germline CDR1 and CDR2 sequences are MDHEN and SYDVKM.

The CDR3 DNA reads TGCAGCGTTGAAGAGCCTACAGGGACCACCTTCTATGGCTACACCTTC. The encoded protein is CSVEEPTGTTFYGYTF. The genes are TRBV29-1 and TRBJ1-2; possible D gene TRBD1, 6 bases. V lost 0 bases and J 4 bases, leaving 18 bases between the germline ends. CDR1 is SQVTM, CDR2 ANQGSEA, per germline. The CDR3 covers 16 residues.

This clone was detected once. V usage is TRBV5-1 and J usage is TRBJ1-2, with a weak D call TRBD1 (5 bases). Germline V gives CDR1 SGHRS, CDR2 YFSETQ. The V end was cut by 3 bases, the J end by 8 bases, with 20 bases between. There are 15 residues in the CDR3. The CDR3 region is CASSSEAGTAGGYTF. The CDR3 DNA follows: TGCGCCAGCAGCTCAGAGGCCGGGACCGCGGGAGGCTACACCTTC.

Sample share makes this clone medium-sized. This rearrangement joins TRBV4-1 to TRBJ2-2, with 8 positions matching TRBD2. V shed 2 bases and J 7 bases; nucleotides not matched to a gene: 0. In germline, CDR1 is MGHRA, CDR2 YSYEKL. The CDR3 spans 13 residues. The CDR3 DNA is TGCGCCAGCAGCCAACTAGCGGGCGGGGAGCTGTTTTTT. It is translated as CASSQLAGGELFF.

The chain combines TRBV28 with TRBJ2-5, with TRBD1 matching 7 bases. Germline trimming cut 3 bases from V and 3 bases from J; bases unmatched to any gene: 7. Germline-derived CDR1 and CDR2 are MDHEN and SYDVKM. This CDR3 comprises 15 residues. The CDR3 DNA reads TGTGCCAGCAGTTTTCGTGGGACAGTCGAAGAGACCCAGTACTTC. Protein sequence: CASSFRGTVEETQYF.

The chain has TRBV6-8 and TRBJ2-7, with 8 positions matching TRBD2. The ends lost 5 bases at V and 0 bases at J; junction bases unmatched: 9. CDR3 length: 16 residues. CDR1 and CDR2 from the germline V gene are MNHGY and SAAAGT. DNA of the CDR3: TGTGCCAGCAGTCGCTCGATTAGCGGGATCTCCTACGAGCAGTACGTC. It specifies CASSRSISGISYEQYV.

The chain joins TRBV5-1 to TRBJ1-2; D is possibly TRBD1 (5 bases). The CDR3 runs to 14 residues. V dropped 0 bases and J dropped 8 bases, with 14 bases sitting between them. Germline V gene lookup returns CDR1 SGHRS and CDR2 YFSETQ. The CDR3 nucleotides read TGCGCCAGCAGCTTGGGCTTTGGGGCTTGGGGCTACACCTTC. It translates to CASSLGFGAWGYTF.

This clone showed up just a few times. The J gene is TRBJ1-1, the V gene TRBV7-7, with TRBD1 as a possible D gene (6 bases). Trimming pared 3 bases from V and 4 bases from J, leaving 12 bases between. CDR1 is SSHAT, CDR2 FNYEAQ, per germline (reference sequence). The CDR3 is 14 amino acids. CDR3 sequence (DNA): TGTGCCAGCAGCTTGGATCCGGACAGCACTGAAGCTTTCTTT. It translates to CASSLDPDSTEAFF.

The chain links TRBV18 to TRBJ2-1, with D tentatively TRBD1 (6 bases). This CDR3 spans 15 amino acids. The V end lost 2 bases, the J end lost 2 bases, and 10 bases lay between the germline ends. Germline CDR1 is KGHSH and CDR2 is LQKENI. The CDR3, as DNA: TGTGCCAGCTCACCAAACAGGGAAACCTACAATGAGCAGTTCTTC. Its translation: CASSPNRETYNEQFF.

This clone ranks as medium-sized (0.01 to 0.1%). The J gene is TRBJ2-2, the V gene TRBV11-3; 8 positions match TRBD1. CDR3 size: 16 residues. The V and J ends lost 3 bases and 5 bases, in that order; junction bases with no gene match: 8. CDR1 SGHNT and CDR2 YENEEA come from the germline V gene. CDR3 region: CASSLGRGPWTGELFF. As DNA, the CDR3 is TGTGCCAGCAGCTTGGGCAGGGGGCCATGGACCGGGGAGCTGTTTTTT.